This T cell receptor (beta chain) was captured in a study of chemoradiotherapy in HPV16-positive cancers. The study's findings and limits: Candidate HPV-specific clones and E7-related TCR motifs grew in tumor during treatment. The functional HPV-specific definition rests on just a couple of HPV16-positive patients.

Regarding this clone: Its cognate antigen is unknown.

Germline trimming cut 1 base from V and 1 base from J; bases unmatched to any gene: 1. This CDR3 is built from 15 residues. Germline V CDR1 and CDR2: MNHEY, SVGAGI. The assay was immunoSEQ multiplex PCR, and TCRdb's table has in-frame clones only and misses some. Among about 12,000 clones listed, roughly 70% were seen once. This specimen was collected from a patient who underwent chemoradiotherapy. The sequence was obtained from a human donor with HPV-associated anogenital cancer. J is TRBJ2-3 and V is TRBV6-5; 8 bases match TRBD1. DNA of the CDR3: TGTGCCAGCAGTTACTGGGGACAGGGCACAGATACGCAGTATTTT. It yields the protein CASSYWGQGTDTQYF.